The 27 T cell receptor beta chains in this list originate from one sample, sequenced in a study of technical replicates of blood from a few donors. Data came from immunoSEQ multiplex PCR; TCRdb stores just in-frame clones and leaves some out. The top ten clones hold under 0.35% of a sample with more than 80,000 clones, over 90% of them seen once. Sample: T cells isolated from PBMCs. These receptors came from a human donor in good health.

The chain's CDR3 is CASSRTGGGGDEQYF. CDR3 bases: TGTGCCAGCAGCCGGACAGGGGGCGGAGGAGACGAGCAGTACTTC. The chain joins TRBV7-9 to TRBJ2-7; 11 nucleotides align to TRBD1. The V and J ends lost 5 bases and 5 bases, in that order; junction bases with no gene match: 8. In germline, CDR1 is SEHNR, CDR2 FQNEAQ (reference sequence). The CDR3 has 15 residues.

This chain connects TRBV9 to TRBJ2-7, with D unresolved. The CDR3 is 13 amino acids. Germline CDR1 is SGDLS and CDR2 is YYNGEE. Trimming took 0 bases from V and 5 from J, leaving 9 bases between them. CDR3 DNA sequence: TGTGCCAGCAGCGTAGGTAATAGCAACGAGCAGTACTTC. Its translation: CASSVGNSNEQYF.

The chain recombines TRBV6-6 with TRBJ1-3, with no clear D. This CDR3 region has 15 residues. Trimming left V 2 bases short and J 4 bases short, with 12 bases between. The germline V gene encodes CDR1 MNHNY and CDR2 SVGAGI (reference sequence). CDR3 nucleotide sequence: TGTGCCAGCAGTTACCCGCGTGAGCGAGGAAACACCATATATTTT. Its protein is CASSYPRERGNTIYF.

The chain uses TRBV5-4 and TRBJ2-3; D is undetermined. The V gene lost 2 bases and the J gene lost 4 bases, with 8 bases spanning the gap. This CDR3 has 13 amino acids. Looked up from germline, CDR1 is SGHNT and CDR2 is YYREEE (reference sequence). The CDR3 sequence: CASSFSGSDTQYF. For the CDR3, the DNA is TGTGCCAGCAGCTTCTCAGGCTCAGATACGCAGTATTTT.

The gene calls are TRBV5-8 and TRBJ2-1; 7 bases agree with TRBD2. The CDR3 is 15 amino acids. CDR1 SGHTS and CDR2 YDEGEE come from the germline V gene. The J segment lost 2 bases and the V segment lost 4 bases, leaving 6 bases of the junction unmatched. The CDR3 spells CASSVAGTPYNEQFF. CDR3 nucleotide sequence: TGTGCCAGCAGCGTAGCGGGTACCCCCTACAATGAGCAGTTCTTC.

V and J are TRBV5-1 and TRBJ2-1; 9 bases are a match to TRBD2. The CDR3 has 16 amino acids. CDR1 is SGHRS, CDR2 YFSETQ, per germline. With 7 bases clipped from V and 3 bases from J, the junction kept 11 bases outside the gene matches. The CDR3 protein is CASLDPIAGDYNEQFF. CDR3 nucleotides: TGCGCCAGCCTGGACCCGATAGCGGGGGACTACAATGAGCAGTTCTTC.

The chain is built from TRBV5-5 and TRBJ1-2; 7 nucleotides align to TRBD1. The CDR3 extends over 13 amino acids. Looked up from germline, CDR1 is SGHKS and CDR2 is YYEKEE (reference sequence). J gave up 5 bases and V 5 bases, and 6 bases lay outside the gene matches. CDR3 sequence reads: CASSLQGTYGYTF. As DNA, the CDR3 is TGTGCCAGCAGTTTACAGGGGACGTATGGCTACACCTTC.

V usage is TRBV6-1 and J usage is TRBJ2-7; 14 nucleotides align to TRBD2. CDR1 and CDR2 (germline): MNHNS, SASEGT. The CDR3 is made up of 18 amino acids. V lost 4 bases to trimming and J lost 0 bases; unmatched junction nucleotides: 8. The CDR3 region has the DNA TGTGCCAGCAGTGGGGGACTAGCGGGAGCCACCAGCTCCTACGAGCAGTACTTC. It yields the protein CASSGGLAGATSSYEQYF.

The chain carries TRBV10-1 and TRBJ2-7; 13 bases map to TRBD2. The junction had 1 base not matched to a gene; V was cut back by 2 bases and J by 3 bases. The germline gives CDR1 WNHNN, CDR2 SYGVQD (reference sequence). There are 15 residues in the CDR3. The CDR3 spells CASSEGTSGIYEQYF. DNA for the CDR3: TGCGCCAGCAGTGAGGGGACTAGCGGGATCTACGAGCAGTACTTC.

V and J are TRBV14 and TRBJ2-7, with 7 nucleotides matching TRBD2. The CDR3 is made up of 15 amino acids. V shed 2 bases and J 5 bases; nucleotides not matched to a gene: 9. The V gene's germline CDR1 is SGHDN and CDR2 FVKESK. CDR3 coding DNA: TGTGCCAGCAGCCAATTCGTGTTTGGGGGGGACGAGCAGTACTTC. This sequence encodes CASSQFVFGGDEQYF.

The chain recombines TRBV10-3 with TRBJ1-2; D is possibly TRBD1 (6 bases). In germline, CDR1 is ENHRY, CDR2 SYGVKD. The CDR3 loop spans 13 amino acids. Trimming pared 9 bases from V and 1 base from J, leaving 12 bases between. The CDR3 is CAIYRDNNYGYTF. CDR3 DNA: TGTGCCATTTACCGGGACAATAACTATGGCTACACCTTC.

V is TRBV28 and J is TRBJ2-1; the D is unclear. The length of the CDR3 is 12 residues. Germline V gene lookup returns CDR1 MDHEN and CDR2 SYDVKM. The CDR3 is CVVRRSYNEQFF. CDR3 sequence (DNA): TGTGTCGTCAGGCGCTCCTACAATGAGCAGTTCTTC.

The chain carries TRBV15 and TRBJ2-2; D may be TRBD1 (6 bases). Germline CDR1 LNHNV, CDR2 YYDKDF (reference sequence). V dropped 1 base and J dropped 2 bases, with 11 bases sitting between them. CDR3 size: 16 residues. This CDR3 reads CATSRGRTDNTGELFF. CDR3 nucleotides: TGTGCCACCAGCAGAGGAAGGACAGATAACACCGGGGAGCTGTTTTTT.

The chain is built from TRBV19 and TRBJ2-3; D gene uncertain. Germline CDR1 and CDR2: LNHDA and SQIVND (reference sequence). V was shortened by 7 bases and J by 0 bases, with 8 bases between the two germline ends. The CDR3 length is 13 residues. CDR3 loop: CASMGRSTDTQYF. Written as DNA, the CDR3 is TGTGCCAGTATGGGCCGCAGCACAGATACGCAGTATTTT.

This rearrangement joins TRBV4-1 to TRBJ1-1; 9 bases line up with TRBD1. The V gene's germline CDR1 is MGHRA and CDR2 YSYEKL. This CDR3 is 15 amino acids long. The V gene end was trimmed by 2 bases and the J gene end by 4 bases; junction bases not matched to a gene: 5. The DNA for the CDR3 is TGCGCCAGCAGCCAACCGACAGGGGGTGGCACTGAAGCTTTCTTT. Its translation: CASSQPTGGGTEAFF.

The chain recombines TRBV7-2 with TRBJ1-1; TRBD1 matches at 7 bases. The CDR3 runs 13 residues. V lost 7 bases and J lost 5; bases outside the gene matches: 7. Germline V gene lookup returns CDR1 SGHTA and CDR2 FQGNSA. The DNA of the CDR3 is TGTGCCAGCAAGATAGACAGGGAAACTGAAGCTTTCTTT. Protein sequence: CASKIDRETEAFF.

The genes are TRBV13 and TRBJ2-3; TRBD2 aligns across 7 bases. CDR3 size: 16 residues. V gave up 1 base and J gave up 6 bases; unmatched junction bases: 10. Germline CDR1 is PRHDT and CDR2 is FYEKMQ (reference sequence). The CDR3 region is CASSLEMGGRGDTQYF. Here the CDR3 DNA reads TGTGCCAGCAGCTTAGAAATGGGCGGGAGAGGGGATACGCAGTATTTT.

This chain uses TRBV29-1 with TRBJ2-7; D gene uncertain. Per the germline V gene, CDR1 is SQVTM and CDR2 is ANQGSEA. The CDR3 length is 13 residues. Trimming shortened V by 0 bases and J by 4 bases, and 10 bases separated the two germline ends. Here the CDR3 reads CSVEDRETYEQYF. CDR3 coding DNA: TGCAGCGTTGAAGATCGAGAGACTTACGAGCAGTACTTC.

V and J are TRBV5-1 and TRBJ1-2; TRBD1 aligns across 7 bases. Germline CDR1 is SGHRS and CDR2 is YFSETQ. V lost 4 bases to trimming and J lost 7 bases; unmatched junction nucleotides: 7. The CDR3 runs 13 residues. CDR3 nucleotides: TGCGCCAGCAGCACAAACAGGGGAAGTGGCTACACCTTC. It is translated as CASSTNRGSGYTF.

In nucleotides, the CDR3 is TGCAGCGTCAAAGGGGGAAGAAGTGGTGAAAAACTGTTTTTT. Amino acids: CSVKGGRSGEKLFF. The gene calls are TRBV29-1 and TRBJ1-4; weak D call: TRBD1 (6 bases). Germline CDR1 and CDR2: SQVTM and ANQGSEA. The CDR3 has 14 amino acids. V gave up 6 bases and J gave up 7 bases, with 18 bases separating them.

This clone has only one observation. The chain employs TRBV9 and TRBJ2-7, with TRBD2 as a possible D gene (7 bases). Germline-derived CDR1 and CDR2 are SGDLS and YYNGEE. V lost 4 bases, J lost 5 bases, and 13 bases lay in between. The CDR3 has 13 residues. CDR3 sequence reads: CASSPRGGHEQYF. The CDR3 bases are TGTGCCAGCAGCCCTAGGGGGGGCCACGAGCAGTACTTC. Full variable domain (outside the CDR3, taken from reference TRBV9 and TRBJ2-7): DSGVTQTPKHLITATGQRVTLRCSPRSGDLSVYWYQQSLDQGLQFLIQYYNGEERAKGNILERFSAQQFPDLHSELNLSSLELGDSALYFCASSPRGGHEQYFGPGTRLTVT.

The CDR3 spells CASSPGRGFYEQYF. The CDR3 nucleotides read TGTGCCAGTTCCCCGGGCAGGGGGTTCTACGAGCAGTACTTC. This rearrangement joins TRBV19 to TRBJ2-7, with 7 bases aligning to TRBD1. The CDR3 contains 14 residues. V lost 8 bases and J lost 3; bases outside the gene matches: 10. From germline, CDR1 is LNHDA and CDR2 SQIVND (reference sequence).

This chain connects TRBV28 to TRBJ2-7, with D possibly being TRBD2 (6 bases). From germline, CDR1 is MDHEN and CDR2 SYDVKM. The CDR3 is 13 amino acids. V was cut by 4 bases and J by 5 bases, with 12 bases left in between. The CDR3 region is CASSWSGVNEQYF. The CDR3 DNA follows: TGTGCCAGCAGTTGGTCGGGAGTAAACGAGCAGTACTTC.

The V and J genes are TRBV4-3 and TRBJ2-2; 11 bases are a match to TRBD2. Germline trimming cut 1 base from V and 4 bases from J; bases unmatched to any gene: 5. This CDR3 contains 17 residues. Germline V lookup: CDR1 LGHNA, CDR2 YSLEER. The CDR3 coding sequence is TGCGCCAGCAGCCAAGTTTTACTAGCGGGAGTCACCGGGGAGCTGTTTTTT. It yields the protein CASSQVLLAGVTGELFF.

This chain connects TRBV6-5 to TRBJ2-7, with 9 bases that match TRBD1. The CDR3 loop spans 16 amino acids. J was trimmed by 2 bases and V by 2 bases; bases with no gene match: 7. Germline CDR1 is MNHEY and CDR2 is SVGAGI. CDR3 in amino acids: CASSYTGGGRAYEQYF. In nucleotides, the CDR3 is TGTGCCAGCAGTTACACAGGGGGCGGAAGGGCCTACGAGCAGTACTTC.

This chain connects TRBV5-1 to TRBJ2-1; TRBD2 matches 8 bases. Germline V gene lookup returns CDR1 SGHRS and CDR2 YFSETQ. J lost 5 bases, V lost 7 bases, and 14 bases had no gene match. The CDR3 has 16 amino acids. The CDR3 is CASCSGRAGVDNEQFF. The DNA for the CDR3 is TGCGCCAGCTGCTCGGGTCGAGCGGGGGTCGACAATGAGCAGTTCTTC.

This chain uses TRBV9 with TRBJ2-7, with D perhaps matching TRBD2 (6 bases). The CDR3 extends over 15 amino acids. Between the trimmed V and J ends, which lost 0 bases and 0 bases, there was a span of 10 bases. Per the germline V gene, CDR1 is SGDLS and CDR2 is YYNGEE. In nucleotides, the CDR3 is TGTGCCAGCAGCGTAGGAGGAGGGGACTCCTACGAGCAGTACTTC. Translated: CASSVGGGDSYEQYF.